The rows below give T cell receptor beta chains drawn from one sample of a study of long-term antiretroviral therapy in people with HIV. The assay was immunoSEQ multiplex PCR, and TCRdb's table has in-frame clones only and misses some. The sample consists of 25,000 to 30,000 clones, just over 90% of them appearing once. Here the sequenced sample was unsorted PBMCs, taken 3.1 years after starting antiretroviral therapy. The receptors here all came from a man younger than 35 with HIV. CDR3s include the opening cysteine and the closing phenylalanine or tryptophan. D genes are given only for firm matches. Size is stated for part of the rows, as once, few or many counts, or as a class when the clone is expanded.

j_call v_call d_call clone_size cdr3_nt cdr3_aa
TRBJ1-2 TRBV6-1 NA NA TGTGCCAGCGGGAGAAATGGCTACACCTTC CASGRNGYTF
TRBJ2-1 TRBV6-5 NA once TGTGCCAGCAGTACGGGACGTCCTTACAATGAGCAGTTCTTC CASSTGRPYNEQFF
TRBJ2-5 TRBV11-2 NA NA TGTGCCAGCAGCTTAGGCAGTCAAGAGACCCAGTACTTC CASSLGSQETQYF
TRBJ1-1 TRBV5-1 NA NA TGCGCCTCTTCCATCAGGGACACTGAAGCTTTCTTT CASSIRDTEAFF
TRBJ1-5 TRBV6-4 NA NA TGTGCCAGCAGGAGACGGGACACTTCAAATCAGCCCCAGCATTTT CASRRRDTSNQPQHF
TRBJ2-1 TRBV7-8 NA NA TGTGCCAGCAGTGGTAAAGAACGGTGGAATGAGCAGTTCTTC CASSGKERWNEQFF
TRBJ1-3 TRBV5-1 NA NA TGCGCCAGCAGCACCGGGAGCGGGACGGGCACCATATATTTT CASSTGSGTGTIYF
TRBJ2-1 TRBV18 NA once TGTGCCAGCTCACCACGGGTCCCCGACAATGAGCAGTTCTTC CASSPRVPDNEQFF
TRBJ2-3 TRBV5-1 NA NA TGCGCCAGCAGCCCGCAGGCGGCAGATACGCAGTATTTT CASSPQAADTQYF
TRBJ1-1 TRBV11-2 NA once TGTGCCAGCACCATACACCTCACTGAAGCTTTCTTT CASTIHLTEAFF
TRBJ2-7 TRBV29-1 NA few TGCAGCGTTGGTGGTGGCAGGGCCTACGAGCAGTACTTC CSVGGGRAYEQYF
TRBJ2-7 TRBV4-3 TRBD2 NA TGCGCCAGCAGCCAAGCACCCACCCCTAGCGGCTCCTACGAGCAGTACTTC CASSQAPTPSGSYEQYF
TRBJ2-3 TRBV6-1 TRBD2 NA TGTGCCAGCGAAGCCCTAGCGGGGAGCACAGATACGCAGTATTTT CASEALAGSTDTQYF
TRBJ2-5 TRBV4-3 NA NA TGCGCCAGCAGCCAAGAAGGGGAGACCCAGTACTTC CASSQEGETQYF
TRBJ1-5 TRBV7-2 NA NA TGTGCCAGCAGCTTAGCATACGATCAGCCCCAGCATTTT CASSLAYDQPQHF
TRBJ2-1 TRBV7-9 TRBD2 NA TGTGCCAGCAGCCCGGTCCGAGGACTAGCGTTTGGTGAGCAGTTCTTC CASSPVRGLAFGEQFF
TRBJ1-6 TRBV5-4 NA few TGTGCCAGCAGCCTGGACAATTCGGGGTCACCCCTCCACTTT CASSLDNSGSPLHF
TRBJ2-5 TRBV2 TRBD1 once TGTGCCAGCTCACAGGGGGTGCGGTTGGGCCAAGAGACCCAGTACTTC CASSQGVRLGQETQYF
TRBJ2-7 TRBV7-8 NA NA TGTGCCAGCAGCTTAGGGGACGGTTACGACGAGCAGTACTTC CASSLGDGYDEQYF
TRBJ2-2 TRBV9 TRBD1 NA TGTGCCAGCAGCGGACAGGGTCAAATGGCCGGGGAGCTGTTTTTT CASSGQGQMAGELFF
TRBJ2-1 TRBV11-2 NA NA TGTGCCAGCAGCCTCCCAAGCGACAATGAGCAGTTCTTC CASSLPSDNEQFF
TRBJ1-2 TRBV4-2 TRBD1 once TGTGCCAGCAGTTCCCGGGGACAGGGGTATGGCTACACCTTC CASSSRGQGYGYTF
TRBJ1-2 TRBV15 TRBD1 NA TGTGCCACCAGCAGAAAAAAACAGGGGTCGGAGGGCTACACCTTC CATSRKKQGSEGYTF
TRBJ2-7 TRBV18 TRBD2 NA TGTGCCAGCTCACCCGAAGGGACTAGCTTCGACGAGCAGTACTTC CASSPEGTSFDEQYF
TRBJ2-3 TRBV27 NA once TGTGCCAGCAGTTTATGGGCCAGCACAGATACGCAGTATTTT CASSLWASTDTQYF
TRBJ2-3 TRBV27 NA NA TGTGCCAGCAGACGGGACTTCAGCACAGATACGCAGTATTTT CASRRDFSTDTQYF
TRBJ2-5 TRBV7-3 NA NA TGTGCCAGCAGCTTAACCAGGAGGGAGACCCAGTACTTC CASSLTRRETQYF
TRBJ1-2 TRBV21-1 NA NA TGTGCCAGCAGCAGCACCGCCTATGGCTACACCTTC CASSSTAYGYTF
TRBJ1-2 TRBV30 TRBD1 NA TGTGCCTGGAGTAGGGACAGGAGCTATGGCTACACCTTC CAWSRDRSYGYTF
TRBJ2-1 TRBV19 TRBD2 once TGTGCCAGTAGTATTATTAGCGGGAGTGGGGGTGAGCAGTTCTTC CASSIISGSGGEQFF